These 29 T cell receptor beta chains originate from one sample sequenced in a study of blood T cell repertoires in COVID-19. The method was immunoSEQ multiplex PCR; TCRdb's version includes in-frame clones alone and lacks a portion of them. Altogether about 130,000 clones are present, roughly 90% being singletons, with the ten largest covering around 3.8%. The sample was peripheral blood. The source of these receptors is a man aged 45 to 65 with active COVID-19.

V gene TRBV3-1 (or the pseudogene TRBV3-2) combines with J gene TRBJ2-3; perhaps TRBD1 as D (6 bases). The CDR3 is 14 residues long. The ends were cut back, 3 bases at V and 2 bases at J, with 9 bases in the middle. Germline-derived CDR1 and CDR2 are LGHDT and YNNKEL (reference sequence). The CDR3, as DNA: TGTGCCAGCAGCCAGGGGACATCCACAGATACGCAGTATTTT. This encodes CASSQGTSTDTQYF.

This chain uses TRBV3-1 (or the pseudogene TRBV3-2) with TRBJ1-4; D may be TRBD1 (5 bases). The CDR3 length is 16 residues. V was trimmed by 1 base and J by 4 bases, leaving 13 bases between them. Germline values: CDR1 LGHDT, CDR2 YNNKEL (reference sequence). CDR3 amino acids: CASSQGSTDLNEKLFF. The CDR3 DNA reads as TGTGCCAGCAGCCAAGGTTCGACAGACCTTAATGAAAAACTGTTTTTT.

A single count supports this clone. The V gene is TRBV3-1 (or the pseudogene TRBV3-2), the J gene TRBJ1-5; D remains unclear. The CDR3 is 16 amino acids. V was clipped by 1 base and J by 2 bases, with 12 bases between them. Germline CDR1 is LGHDT and CDR2 is YNNKEL (reference sequence). DNA for the CDR3: TGTGCCAGCAGCCAAGCGGGTATTGCCGGCAATCAGCCCCAGCATTTT. This translates into CASSQAGIAGNQPQHF.

This chain joins TRBV19 and TRBJ1-5, with TRBD1 identical over 7 bases. Germline V gene lookup returns CDR1 LNHDA and CDR2 SQIVND (reference sequence). V shed 7 bases and J 1 base; nucleotides not matched to a gene: 1. The CDR3 has 13 residues. This CDR3 reads CASMDRSNQPQHF. As DNA, the CDR3 is TGTGCCAGTATGGACAGGAGCAATCAGCCCCAGCATTTT.

The table lists this clone with a few counts. This chain uses TRBV29-1 with TRBJ1-5; weak D call: TRBD1 (6 bases). Trimming removed 6 bases from V and 2 bases from J, with 14 bases in between. The CDR3 has 14 amino acids. The V gene's germline CDR1 is SQVTM and CDR2 ANQGSEA. The CDR3 sequence: CSVRTDSGNQPQHF. The CDR3 coding sequence is TGCAGCGTGAGGACAGATTCAGGCAATCAGCCCCAGCATTTT.

V gene TRBV6-5 combines with J gene TRBJ1-1, with D maybe TRBD1 (6 bases). V lost 8 bases and J 1 base, leaving 17 bases between the germline ends. CDR1 is MNHEY and CDR2 is SVGAGI in the germline V gene. The CDR3 length is 15 residues. The CDR3 DNA follows: TGTGCCAGCTCCTCGACAGGCTATACGAACACTGAAGCTTTCTTT. Its protein product is CASSSTGYTNTEAFF.

This sequence joins TRBV25-1 and TRBJ1-4, with D uncertain. V lost 4 bases to trimming and J lost 3 bases, with 15 bases between them. Looked up from germline, CDR1 is MGHDK and CDR2 is SYGVNS. The CDR3 runs to 16 residues. The CDR3 coding sequence is TGTGCCAGCAGTGTGACCGGGGAGTCGGCTAATGAAAAACTGTTTTTT. Protein: CASSVTGESANEKLFF.

This clone appeared once. This chain uses TRBV29-1 with TRBJ2-1; D might be TRBD1 (5 bases). V was shortened by 4 bases and J by 12 bases, with 22 bases between the two germline ends. This CDR3 is built from 14 residues. CDR1 is SQVTM, CDR2 ANQGSEA, per germline. The CDR3 loop reads CSVGGSTMNKGQFF. Written as DNA, the CDR3 is TGCAGCGTTGGGGGCAGTACAATGAACAAAGGGCAGTTCTTC.

The CDR3 sequence: CASSLDLRIRVTDTGELFF. CDR3 coding DNA: TGTGCCAGCAGCTTAGATCTTCGGATCAGGGTAACGGACACCGGGGAGCTGTTTTTT. V is TRBV11-3 and J is TRBJ2-2, with D possibly matching TRBD1 (5 bases). This CDR3 region has 19 residues. V was pared by 0 bases and J by 3 bases, with 20 bases between. In germline, CDR1 is SGHNT, CDR2 YENEEA. The complete variable domain, with remaining parts taken from reference TRBV11-3 and TRBJ2-2, reads EAGVVQSPRYKIIEKKQPVAFWCNPISGHNTLYWYLQNLGQGPELLIRYENEEAVDDSQLPKDRFSAERLKGVDSTLKIQPAELGDSAVYLCASSLDLRIRVTDTGELFFGEGSRLTVL.

V and J are TRBV27 and TRBJ2-1, with 9 bases that match TRBD1. The trim removed 5 bases at V and 7 bases at J, leaving 9 bases unmatched. The CDR3 contains 15 residues. Germline assignment: CDR1 MNHEY and CDR2 SMNVEV (reference sequence). DNA for the CDR3: TGTGCCAGCAGTGCACCGGGACAGGGTAAAAATGAGCAGTTCTTC. This translates into CASSAPGQGKNEQFF.

The V and J genes are TRBV6-5 and TRBJ2-1; no definite D call. V lost 4 bases to trimming and J lost 5 bases, with 12 bases between them. This CDR3 has 14 amino acids. The germline CDR1 and CDR2 sequences are MNHEY and SVGAGI. The CDR3 loop is CASSFRRMNNEQFF. In DNA, the CDR3 is TGTGCCAGCAGTTTTCGCAGGATGAACAATGAGCAGTTCTTC.

The chain has TRBV18 and TRBJ2-5, with D possibly TRBD2 on 5 matching bases. The V gene lost 2 bases and the J gene lost 3 bases, with 16 bases spanning the gap. CDR1 is KGHSH, CDR2 LQKENI, per germline. The length of the CDR3 is 16 residues. The CDR3 spells CASSPVSGRAEETQYF. CDR3 bases: TGTGCCAGCTCACCAGTTTCGGGGAGAGCGGAAGAGACCCAGTACTTC. Complete variable domain (other parts from reference TRBV18 and TRBJ2-5): NAGVMQNPRHLVRRRGQEARLRCSPMKGHSHVYWYRQLPEEGLKFMVYLQKENIIDESGMPKERFSAEFPKEGPSILRIQQVVRGDSAAYFCASSPVSGRAEETQYFGPGTRLLVL.

The V and J genes are TRBV5-6 and TRBJ2-7; 11 positions agree with TRBD1. CDR1 SGHDT and CDR2 YYEEEE come from the germline V gene. The CDR3 is 15 residues long. The trim removed 4 bases at V and 2 bases at J, leaving 5 bases unmatched. As DNA, the CDR3 is TGTGCCAGCAGCGGAGGGACAGGGGGGACCTACGAGCAGTACTTC. It is translated as CASSGGTGGTYEQYF.

The V gene is TRBV4-1, the J gene TRBJ2-3, with D possibly TRBD2 on 6 matching bases. Looked up from germline, CDR1 is MGHRA and CDR2 is YSYEKL. With 2 bases removed from V and 2 bases from J, the gap between germline ends came to 11 bases. The CDR3 sequence is 15 residues long. The CDR3 sequence is CASSQSGHLTDTQYF. Here the CDR3 DNA reads TGCGCCAGCAGCCAAAGCGGGCACCTCACAGATACGCAGTATTTT.

This clone was recorded once. The chain combines TRBV15 with TRBJ2-6; 12 bases are shared with TRBD2. Germline CDR1 is LNHNV and CDR2 is YYDKDF (reference sequence). V lost 4 bases to trimming and J lost 0 bases; unmatched junction nucleotides: 7. The CDR3 contains 19 residues. The CDR3 DNA follows: TGTGCCACCAGCACCCGTGGACTAGCGGGGACCTCTGGGGCCAACGTCCTGACTTTC. It is translated as CATSTRGLAGTSGANVLTF.

The gene calls are TRBV5-3 and TRBJ2-3; 12 bases map to TRBD2. TRBV5-3 is assigned to the ORF class and has an uncertain function. The length of the CDR3 is 17 residues. With V trimmed by 5 bases and J by 2 bases, 9 bases remained unmatched. For the CDR3, the DNA is TGTGCCAGAAGGATGACTAGCGGGGGTTTACACACAGATACGCAGTATTTT. This gives the protein CARRMTSGGLHTDTQYF.

This clone was recorded only once. This chain joins TRBV11-3 and TRBJ1-1; D unclear. Trimming removed 6 bases from V and 5 bases from J, with 19 bases in between. Per germline, CDR1 SGHNT and CDR2 YENEEA. The CDR3 totals 15 residues. The CDR3 nucleotides read TGTGCCAGCAGTTCAATCTTTATAGATCCTACTGAAGCTTTCTTT. Its translation is CASSSIFIDPTEAFF. The full variable domain, with the rest looked up from reference TRBV11-3 and TRBJ1-1, is EAGVVQSPRYKIIEKKQPVAFWCNPISGHNTLYWYLQNLGQGPELLIRYENEEAVDDSQLPKDRFSAERLKGVDSTLKIQPAELGDSAVYLCASSSIFIDPTEAFFGQGTRLTVV.

In its sample, this clone was seen a few times. The chain recombines TRBV5-8 with TRBJ2-7; D remains unclear. The CDR3 consists of 14 residues. CDR1 is SGHTS and CDR2 is YDEGEE in the germline V gene. V gave up 0 bases and J gave up 2 bases, with 9 bases separating them. As DNA, the CDR3 is TGTGCCAGCAGCTTGGGGGCCAGAGCCTACGAGCAGTACTTC. The encoded protein is CASSLGARAYEQYF.

The rearrangement joins TRBV9 to TRBJ1-2; the D gene is possibly TRBD1 (5 bases). The CDR3 runs to 15 residues. V gave up 1 base and J gave up 6 bases, with 16 bases separating them. The germline CDR1 and CDR2 sequences are SGDLS and YYNGEE. CDR3 sequence reads: CASSVQGKLGHGYTF. The CDR3 region has the DNA TGTGCCAGCAGCGTACAGGGAAAACTTGGTCATGGCTACACCTTC.

The genes are TRBV28 and TRBJ2-1; 14 nucleotides align to TRBD2. Germline V gene lookup returns CDR1 MDHEN and CDR2 SYDVKM. There are 16 residues in the CDR3. The trim removed 1 base at V and 9 bases at J, leaving 5 bases unmatched. DNA of the CDR3: TGTGCCAGCAGTTTATATGGGACTAGCGGGAGTGCTGAGCAGTTCTTC. Its protein product is CASSLYGTSGSAEQFF.

The rearrangement joins TRBV4-1 to TRBJ1-4, with no clear D. The CDR3 spans 13 residues. V was clipped by 4 bases and J by 8 bases, with 11 bases between them. Germline-derived CDR1 and CDR2 are MGHRA and YSYEKL. The CDR3 spells CASSRGPQEKLFF. The CDR3 nucleotides are TGCGCCAGCAGCCGAGGGCCACAGGAAAAACTGTTTTTT.

This chain's CDR3 is CASRGDNTGELFF. As DNA, the CDR3 is TGTGCCAGCAGAGGTGACAATACCGGGGAGCTGTTTTTT. V and J are TRBV2 and TRBJ2-2; D not certain. The V end was cut by 6 bases, the J end by 5 bases, with 10 bases between. CDR1 is SNHLY and CDR2 is FYNNEI in the germline V gene. The CDR3 covers 13 residues.

V is TRBV27 and J is TRBJ1-1, with D perhaps matching TRBD1 (5 bases). This CDR3 comprises 17 residues. V shed 6 bases and J shed 0 bases, with 20 bases lying between them. Germline V gene data show CDR1 as MNHEY and CDR2 as SMNVEV (reference sequence). CDR3 nucleotides: TGTGCCAGCAGCTCCTACCGGGCAGGGATCCTGAACACTGAAGCTTTCTTT. Translation gives CASSSYRAGILNTEAFF.

This clone has a handful of counts. CDR3 in amino acids: CASSLGTGTGANVLTF. CDR3 bases: TGTGCCAGCAGCTTAGGTACAGGGACGGGGGCCAACGTCCTGACTTTC. The gene calls are TRBV11-3 and TRBJ2-6, with D possibly matching TRBD1 (6 bases). Germline V gene lookup returns CDR1 SGHNT and CDR2 YENEEA. Trimming took off 1 base at V and 4 bases at J, with 11 bases between the two ends. The CDR3 is 16 amino acids.

The V and J genes are TRBV27 and TRBJ2-1; 7 bases are a match to TRBD1. V shed 7 bases and J 5 bases; nucleotides not matched to a gene: 8. Germline values: CDR1 MNHEY, CDR2 SMNVEV (reference sequence). This CDR3 is built from 14 residues. The CDR3 DNA follows: TGTGCCAGCACAGACAGGGAGAGGCACAATGAGCAGTTCTTC. Translated: CASTDRERHNEQFF.

The V and J genes are TRBV4-2 and TRBJ2-3; D uncertain. The germline V gene has CDR1 LGHNA and CDR2 YNFKEQ. The CDR3 consists of 14 residues. V lost 0 bases and J 2 bases, leaving 6 bases between the germline ends. The CDR3 DNA is TGTGCCAGCAGCCAAGAGACTGTCACAGATACGCAGTATTTT. This translates into CASSQETVTDTQYF.

V usage is TRBV5-4 and J usage is TRBJ2-4; D might be TRBD1 (5 bases). Per the germline V gene, CDR1 is SGHNT and CDR2 is YYREEE (reference sequence). The V and J ends lost 3 bases and 10 bases respectively, with 14 bases between them. The length of the CDR3 is 13 residues. CDR3 nucleotides: TGTGCCAGCAGCTCAGGGCCAGGCCGGATTCAGTACTTC. Translating it yields CASSSGPGRIQYF.

The V call is TRBV7-2, the J call TRBJ2-1, with D possibly matching TRBD2 (6 bases). The CDR3 extends over 18 amino acids. Germline V lookup: CDR1 SGHTA, CDR2 FQGNSA. The ends were cut back, 1 base at V and 7 bases at J, with 23 bases in the middle. CDR3 protein: CASSLGGRTRIQLNEQFF. The CDR3 DNA sequence: TGTGCCAGCAGCTTAGGGGGGAGGACCAGAATCCAACTTAATGAGCAGTTCTTC.

The rearrangement uses TRBV18 and TRBJ2-3; TRBD2 agrees at 7 bases. V was clipped by 6 bases and J by 3 bases; unmatched bases: 9. The CDR3 extends over 15 amino acids. Germline V gene lookup returns CDR1 KGHSH and CDR2 LQKENI. The CDR3 spells CASSLQAGSTDTQYF. In nucleotides, the CDR3 is TGTGCCAGCTCCCTCCAAGCGGGGAGTACAGATACGCAGTATTTT.